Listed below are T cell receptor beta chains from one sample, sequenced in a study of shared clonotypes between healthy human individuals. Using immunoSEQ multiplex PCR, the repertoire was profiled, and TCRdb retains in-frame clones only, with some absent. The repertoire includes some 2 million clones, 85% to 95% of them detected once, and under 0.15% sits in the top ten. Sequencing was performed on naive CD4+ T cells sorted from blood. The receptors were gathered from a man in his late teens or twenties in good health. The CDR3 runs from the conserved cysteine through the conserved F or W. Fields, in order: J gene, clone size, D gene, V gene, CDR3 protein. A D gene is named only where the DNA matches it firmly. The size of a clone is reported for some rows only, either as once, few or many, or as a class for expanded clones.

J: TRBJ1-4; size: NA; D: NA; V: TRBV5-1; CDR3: CASSLLGEFGEKLFF
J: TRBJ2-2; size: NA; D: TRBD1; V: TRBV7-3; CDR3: CASSQGAENTGELFF
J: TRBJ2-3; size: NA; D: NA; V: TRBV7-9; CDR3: CASSLIPTGTDTQYF
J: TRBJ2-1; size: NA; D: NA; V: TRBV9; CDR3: CASSVPLGRGMGGEQFF
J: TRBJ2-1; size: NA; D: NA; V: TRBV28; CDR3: CASSPRYNEQFF
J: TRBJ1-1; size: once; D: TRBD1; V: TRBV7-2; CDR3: CASRPGGQGPEAFF
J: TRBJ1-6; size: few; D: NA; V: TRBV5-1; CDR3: CASSAGLAGSPLHF
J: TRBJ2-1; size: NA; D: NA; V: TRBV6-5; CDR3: CASSGGGGSKFF
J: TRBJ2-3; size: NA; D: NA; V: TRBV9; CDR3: CASSVALGSTGGDTQYF
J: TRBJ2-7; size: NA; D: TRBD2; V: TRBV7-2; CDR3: CASRLAGAGEQYF
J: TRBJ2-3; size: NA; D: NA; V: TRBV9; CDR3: CASSRPPTDTQYF
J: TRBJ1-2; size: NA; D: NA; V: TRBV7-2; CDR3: CASSFAGANYGYTF
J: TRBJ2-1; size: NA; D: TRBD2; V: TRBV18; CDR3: CASSQGTSGGNEQFF
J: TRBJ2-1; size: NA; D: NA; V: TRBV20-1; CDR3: CSAIGNEQFF
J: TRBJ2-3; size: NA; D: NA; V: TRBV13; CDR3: CASSLGAVPDTQYF
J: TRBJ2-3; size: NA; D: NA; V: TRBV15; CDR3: CATSRDRTDTQYF
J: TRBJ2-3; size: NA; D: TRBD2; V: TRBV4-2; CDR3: CASSPGLGVDTQYF
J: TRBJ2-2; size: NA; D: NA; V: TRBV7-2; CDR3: CASSLAQGNTGELFF
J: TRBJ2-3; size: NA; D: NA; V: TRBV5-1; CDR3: CASSLSGLQYF
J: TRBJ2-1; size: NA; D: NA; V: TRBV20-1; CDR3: CSARADDEQFF
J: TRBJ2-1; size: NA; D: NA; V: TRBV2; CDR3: CASSRRRGLDEQFF
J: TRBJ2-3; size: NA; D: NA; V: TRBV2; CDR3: CASSEASPTQYF
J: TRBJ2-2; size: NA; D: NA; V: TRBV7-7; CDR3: CASSLFPSTGELFF
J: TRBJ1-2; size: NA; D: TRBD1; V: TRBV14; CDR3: CASSPFDRGNLYGYTF
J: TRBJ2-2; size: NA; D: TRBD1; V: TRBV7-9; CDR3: CASSPGTGGTGELFF
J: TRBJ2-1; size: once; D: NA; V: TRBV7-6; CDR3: CASSLAGLGEQFF
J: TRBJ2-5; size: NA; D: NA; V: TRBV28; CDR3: CASSLRVGLRETQYF
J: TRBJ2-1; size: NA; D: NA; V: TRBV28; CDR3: CASSSLGASPYNEQFF
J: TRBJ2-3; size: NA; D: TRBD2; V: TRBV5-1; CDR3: CASSTGLAGSTDTQYF
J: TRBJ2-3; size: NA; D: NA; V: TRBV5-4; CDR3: CASSLGGVTDTQYF
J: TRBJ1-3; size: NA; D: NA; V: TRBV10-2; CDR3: CASDPGGGNTIYF
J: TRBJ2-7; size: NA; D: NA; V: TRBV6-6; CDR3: CASIRSAGDYEQYF
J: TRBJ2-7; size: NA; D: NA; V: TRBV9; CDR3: CASSAIPAGEQYF
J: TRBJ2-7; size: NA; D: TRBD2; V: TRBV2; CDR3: CASKLAGLSYEQYF
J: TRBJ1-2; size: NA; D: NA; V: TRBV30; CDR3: CAWNLGHQGYGYTF
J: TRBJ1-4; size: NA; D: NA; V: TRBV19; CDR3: CASSIGQKATNEKLFF
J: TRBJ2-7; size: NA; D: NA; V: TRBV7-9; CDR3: CASSLGGGYEQYF
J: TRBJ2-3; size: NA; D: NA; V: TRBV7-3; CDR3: CASSSAGRSTDTQYF
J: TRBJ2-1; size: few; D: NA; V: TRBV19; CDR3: CASSSGQLTNEQFF
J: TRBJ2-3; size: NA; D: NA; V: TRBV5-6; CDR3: CASSQFTDTQYF
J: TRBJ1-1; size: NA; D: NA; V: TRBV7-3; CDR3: CATRAGPNTEAFF
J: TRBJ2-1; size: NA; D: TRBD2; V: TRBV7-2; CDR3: CASSSVPREYYNEQFF
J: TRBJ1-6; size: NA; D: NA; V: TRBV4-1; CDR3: CASSRQSGNSPLHF
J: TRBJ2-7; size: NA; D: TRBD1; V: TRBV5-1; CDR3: CASSLEGWQGDYEQYF
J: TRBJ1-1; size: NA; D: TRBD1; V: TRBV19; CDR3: CASSSRDRGGTEAFF
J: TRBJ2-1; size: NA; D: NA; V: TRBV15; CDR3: CATSRPSDPSYSYNEQFF
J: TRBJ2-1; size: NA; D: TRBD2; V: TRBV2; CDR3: CASSEPGGPRNEQFF
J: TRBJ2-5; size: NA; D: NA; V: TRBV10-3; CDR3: CAISESPGETQYF
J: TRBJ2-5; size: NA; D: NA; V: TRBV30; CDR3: CAWSSGLLETQYF
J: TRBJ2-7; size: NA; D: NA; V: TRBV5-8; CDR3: CASSSEGRSYEQYF
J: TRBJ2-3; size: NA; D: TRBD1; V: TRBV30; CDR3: CAWSRGQGVDTQYF
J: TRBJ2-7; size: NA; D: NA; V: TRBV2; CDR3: CASREGSGEQYF